This T cell receptor beta chain was sequenced in a study of sequential checkpoint blockade in melanoma. Overall study context: Matched biopsies came pretreatment and at week 13 for about 24 patients.

Profiling relied on immunoSEQ multiplex PCR, and the TCRdb table lists in-frame clones only, not all of them. The data contain several thousand clones, roughly 24% of them singletons. As for treatment: randomized to nivolumab then ipilimumab (arm A) or the reverse (arm B). Germline values: CDR1 MNHGY, CDR2 SAAAGT. The CDR3 has 15 amino acids. Trimming pared 0 bases from V and 2 bases from J, leaving 11 bases between. V gene TRBV6-8 combines with J gene TRBJ2-7, with a possible D match to TRBD1 (5 bases). Material: tumor tissue (inferred from file names), obtained from a patient given nivolumab and ipilimumab in sequence. This TCR was sampled from a human donor with melanoma. CDR3: CASSYSRSGTYEQYF. The CDR3 DNA is TGTGCCAGCAGTTACTCGAGGTCAGGGACCTACGAGCAGTACTTC.